These T cell receptor beta chains were read from a single sample in a study of blood T cell repertoires in COVID-19. Clones were sequenced by immunoSEQ multiplex PCR, and TCRdb holds only the in-frame ones, with some missing. The table lists roughly 230,000 clones, roughly 80% of them singletons. Sequenced material: PBMCs or T cells enriched from blood (not recorded which). The receptors were gathered from a man aged 50-59 years who had recovered from COVID-19. CDR3s include the opening cysteine and the closing phenylalanine or tryptophan. The size field is filled for only some rows; it gives once, few, many or a size class.

cdr3_length,j_call,clone_size,v_call,cdr3_aa
12,TRBJ2-3,-,TRBV7-9,CVRKQGSDTQYF
13,TRBJ2-3,many,TRBV6-1,CASSESPTDTQYF
15,TRBJ2-5,-,TRBV29-1,CSVVGGSGVLETQYF
14,TRBJ1-5,-,TRBV5-4,CASSLGLGDQPQHF
13,TRBJ2-3,-,TRBV5-1,CASSSPAGDTQYF
14,TRBJ1-2,-,TRBV5-1,CASSPGQANYGYTF
14,TRBJ1-5,-,TRBV6-2/TRBV6-3,CASSWGRVGQPQHF
11,TRBJ1-1,-,TRBV20-1,CSGAPNTEAFF
14,TRBJ1-4,-,TRBV19,CASRATGSNEKLFF
15,TRBJ2-5,-,TRBV5-4,CASSLLAGGQETQYF
16,TRBJ2-5,-,TRBV16,CASSLTSVIREETQYF
15,TRBJ1-6,-,TRBV6-5,CAIMVARGVYSPLHF
16,TRBJ2-3,-,TRBV5-1,CASSLNAGGQTDTQYF
15,TRBJ2-5,-,TRBV7-9,CASSLGAGNQETQYF
15,TRBJ2-5,-,TRBV24-1,CATSDRTGGLETQYF
12,TRBJ1-1,-,TRBV5-5,CASSFQGLFAFF
15,TRBJ2-7,-,TRBV3-1/TRBV3-2,CASSQEGLAVYEQYF
14,TRBJ1-6,few,TRBV5-1,CASSLGTYNSPLHF
17,TRBJ2-6,-,TRBV6-2/TRBV6-3,CASSYHSTGLGANVLTF
12,TRBJ2-1,-,TRBV9,CASSAWGGEQFF
13,TRBJ1-2,-,TRBV7-3,CASSLTGGGGYTF
16,TRBJ1-2,-,TRBV28,CASSLTLQGGFDGYTF
16,TRBJ1-5,-,TRBV15,CATSRVQEKFNQPQHF
17,TRBJ1-4,-,TRBV21-1,CASSKDRRTATNEKLFF
16,TRBJ1-4,few,TRBV19,CASSMGLRGSDEKLFF
16,TRBJ1-6,-,TRBV6-1,CASREPSGGWDSPLHF
13,TRBJ1-2,-,TRBV7-8,CATVSGGNYGYTF
16,TRBJ2-1,-,TRBV27,CASSSPTGWGNNEQFF
13,TRBJ2-3,-,TRBV5-6,CASSLDRTDTQYF
17,TRBJ2-7,-,TRBV7-9,CASSFPRGRAPTYEQYF
11,TRBJ1-2,once,TRBV24-1,CATSDPSGYTF
13,TRBJ1-2,-,TRBV5-1,CASSLVTDYGYTF
14,TRBJ2-7,-,TRBV6-5,CASNEREGTYEQYF
14,TRBJ2-5,-,TRBV5-5,CASSLEGRGETQYF
17,TRBJ1-3,-,TRBV7-8,CASSLRSGFSSGNTIYF
13,TRBJ2-7,-,TRBV5-1,CASSLQETYEQYF
13,TRBJ1-5,-,TRBV2,CASQGSSNQPQHF
13,TRBJ2-7,-,TRBV6-5,CASSYTETYEQYF
11,TRBJ2-7,-,TRBV29-1,CSVGTGFEQYF
12,TRBJ2-7,-,TRBV9,CASSPHSHEQYF
18,TRBJ2-1,-,TRBV2,CASSEFTSGRISYNEQFF
16,TRBJ2-7,-,TRBV28,CASSEPGTGATYEQYF
14,TRBJ2-1,-,TRBV9,CASSVVSESNEQFF
12,TRBJ1-6,-,TRBV10-1,CASSDFNSPLHF
16,TRBJ2-3,-,TRBV7-9,CASSPRLAGGPDTQYF
15,TRBJ1-2,-,TRBV6-5,CASSSLTGGYYGYTF
15,TRBJ1-2,-,TRBV2,CASSESPQGGYGYTF
15,TRBJ1-6,-,TRBV27,CASRQGQAQNSPLHF
14,TRBJ1-4,-,TRBV4-2,CASSRDTSNEKLFF
15,TRBJ1-2,-,TRBV27,CASSFGPNLLYGYTF
13,TRBJ2-5,-,TRBV7-9,CASSFPSLGTQYF
14,TRBJ2-5,once,TRBV5-5,CASSLVWARETQYF
14,TRBJ1-6,-,TRBV2,CASSGQGGNSPLHF
16,TRBJ2-2,once,TRBV5-4,CASSLGLAGNTGELFF
13,TRBJ2-3,-,TRBV27,CASSLTGVDTQYF
15,TRBJ1-6,-,TRBV4-2,CASSQDGTLNSPLHF
15,TRBJ1-3,-,TRBV10-3,CAISDLGAPGNTIYF
14,TRBJ2-1,-,TRBV27,CASRDPGGYNEQFF
10,TRBJ2-7,-,TRBV6-4,CASIGVQQYF